This T cell receptor (beta chain) emerged from a study of immune evolution from preneoplasia to lung adenocarcinoma (dated by TCRdb to the early 2020s). With regard to the full study: HLA loss of heterozygosity was seen in about 7.6%, 15% and 36% of AIS, MIA and ADC lesions, and in no AAH lesions. POLYSOLVER was used to infer Class I HLA alleles from exome data, and LOHHLA was used to detect allele-specific HLA loss. Immune contexture across lung adenocarcinoma precursors and invasive adenocarcinoma was profiled using immune gene expression, TCR sequencing and multiplex immunofluorescence. The sample size was set by how many specimens were available, not by a prior power calculation. A total of about 53 patients with pulmonary nodules who underwent surgical resection were included in the overall cohort. According to the study, 100 to 120 samples went through TCR sequencing. Whole exome sequencing and methylation data from the same cohort of nodules were integrated with the immune data. A total of more than 40 patients contributed TCR sequencing data. Resected precursor lesions (AAH, AIS, MIA) and invasive adenocarcinomas were compared against paired morphologically normal lung tissue. Broader findings and caveats from the paper: Because all patients came from Japan and China, whether the findings apply to Western populations was uncertain. Findings were based on association rather than direct causation; larger cohorts with long-term follow-up and longitudinal biopsies were deemed needed. Top T cell clone frequencies were highest in normal lung and appeared to decrease progressively from AAH through AIS, MIA and invasive adenocarcinoma. Compared with EGFR-mutant or double wild-type lesions, KRAS-mutant nodules had the highest T cell clonality. Clonality was highest in normal lung, while later-stage lesions appeared to have lower clonality but higher T cell density and diversity.

The count of this clone is one. What antigen it recognizes has not been identified. There are no base qualities to consult, and no much larger clone falls within one base. Patients underwent resection in Japan or China between the mid-2010s and the late 2010s. Two lung cancer pathologists independently reviewed H&E slides to confirm the histologic diagnosis of every case. Macro-dissection after pathologic assessment enriched premalignant or tumor cells for nucleic acid extraction. The AllPrep DNA/RNA FFPE Kit was used to isolate DNA from FFPE tissue. TCR beta CDR3 regions were sequenced from DNA using the immunoSEQ hsTCRbeta Kit. The paper's data handling went like this. The ImmunoSEQ Analyzer was used to analyse the TCR sequencing data. T cell clonality was defined as 1 minus Pielou's evenness, calculated on productive rearrangements. To measure T cell diversity, the inverse Simpson index was applied to productive templates. T cell density was expressed as TCR beta template counts normalized to usable DNA, with usable DNA estimated by amplifying and sequencing housekeeping genes. Two-sided Kruskal-Wallis tests were used to compare TCR metrics across histologic stages. This immuneACCESS table, as held by TCRdb, lists in-frame sequences with V and J called but not all clones. Of the missing ones, under half trace to an unresolved V gene in checked studies; the others have no known cause. The V and J calls and clone size are taken from that table; D and trimming were inferred from the DNA. The sample includes about 4,900 clones, with more than 75% observed a single time. The ten top clones hold around 7.7% of the sample.

From its cysteine to its phenylalanine, the CDR3 spans 16 amino acids. CDR3 DNA only is kept here, 48 bases in frame from base 1. Trimming removed 4 bases from V and 0 bases from J; the gene matches leave 6 bases unexplained. CDR1 and CDR2, looked up from the germline V gene, are SGHDT and YYEEEE. The sequence is built from TRBV5-6 and TRBJ1-5, with 8 central nucleotides matching TRBD1. The sequencing sample was made of FFPE lung adenocarcinoma in situ tissue. The cell subset or site label, as the study defines it: preinvasive adenocarcinoma in situ (AIS). The clonotype originates from a person between 65 and 80 years old with lung adenocarcinoma. The DNA sequence is given as TGTGCCAGCAGCACCCGACAGGGGTATAGCAATCAGCCCCAGCATTTT. Its protein product is CASSTRQGYSNQPQHF.